The rows below give T cell receptor beta chains drawn from one sample of a study of Ad26.COV2.S vaccination and SARS-CoV-2 variants. TCRdb's copy holds only in-frame clones and misses some; the assay was immunoSEQ multiplex PCR. The sample has about 480,000 clones; roughly 85% are singletons. The sample here was peripheral blood, taken in a trial of Ad26.COV2.S vaccine versus placebo. Every receptor here comes from a person aged 18 to 65 who received the Ad26.COV2.S COVID-19 vaccine or a placebo. The CDR3 runs from the conserved cysteine through the conserved F or W. The order of the fields is V gene, D gene, J gene, clone size, CDR3 protein, CDR3 DNA. A D gene is named only where the DNA matches it firmly. For some rows the clone size is stated as once, few or many, or as a class when expanded; others skip it.

v_gene: TRBV28; d_gene: .; j_gene: TRBJ1-4; abundance: .; CDR3aa: CASQDSLGEKLFF; CDR3nt: TGTGCCAGCCAGGACAGCCTAGGGGAAAAACTGTTTTTT
v_gene: TRBV9; d_gene: TRBD1; j_gene: TRBJ1-3; abundance: .; CDR3aa: CASSSTLQGATGNTIYF; CDR3nt: TGTGCCAGCAGCTCCACCCTCCAGGGGGCTACTGGAAACACCATATATTTT
v_gene: TRBV16; d_gene: .; j_gene: TRBJ2-7; abundance: .; CDR3aa: CASSQSAGGAYEQYF; CDR3nt: TGTGCCAGCAGCCAATCGGCAGGAGGGGCCTACGAGCAGTACTTC
v_gene: TRBV29-1; d_gene: TRBD1; j_gene: TRBJ2-1; abundance: once; CDR3aa: CSGLTGVYNEQFF; CDR3nt: TGCAGCGGATTGACAGGGGTATACAATGAGCAGTTCTTC
v_gene: TRBV5-1; d_gene: .; j_gene: TRBJ1-6; abundance: .; CDR3aa: CASSWGGTSMPLHF; CDR3nt: TGCGCCAGCAGCTGGGGCGGCACCAGCATGCCCCTCCACTTT
v_gene: TRBV5-1; d_gene: TRBD1; j_gene: TRBJ2-7; abundance: .; CDR3aa: CASSIGQGAYEQYF; CDR3nt: TGCGCCAGCAGCATCGGACAGGGGGCTTACGAGCAGTACTTC
v_gene: TRBV6-5; d_gene: .; j_gene: TRBJ1-1; abundance: .; CDR3aa: CASSYRGNTEAFF; CDR3nt: TGTGCCAGCAGTTACCGGGGGAACACTGAAGCTTTCTTT
v_gene: TRBV7-8; d_gene: .; j_gene: TRBJ2-7; abundance: .; CDR3aa: CASSLDTYEQYF; CDR3nt: TGTGCCAGCAGCTTAGATACCTACGAGCAGTACTTC
v_gene: TRBV6-6; d_gene: TRBD1; j_gene: TRBJ1-4; abundance: .; CDR3aa: CASSQGTGAKLFF; CDR3nt: TGTGCCAGCAGTCAAGGGACAGGCGCAAAACTGTTTTTT
v_gene: TRBV12-3/TRBV12-4; d_gene: .; j_gene: TRBJ1-1; abundance: .; CDR3aa: CASSLGGGTEAFF; CDR3nt: TGTGCCAGCAGTTTAGGGGGGGGAACTGAAGCTTTCTTT
v_gene: TRBV5-4; d_gene: .; j_gene: TRBJ2-7; abundance: .; CDR3aa: CASSFEVARGGGEQYF; CDR3nt: TGTGCCAGCAGCTTTGAGGTAGCGCGAGGGGGAGGCGAGCAGTACTTC
v_gene: TRBV29-1; d_gene: .; j_gene: TRBJ1-6; abundance: once; CDR3aa: CSVGVGSNSPLHF; CDR3nt: TGCAGCGTGGGGGTGGGTTCTAATTCACCCCTCCACTTT
v_gene: TRBV6-6; d_gene: TRBD1; j_gene: TRBJ1-4; abundance: .; CDR3aa: CATRDRPNEKLFF; CDR3nt: TGTGCCACTCGGGACAGACCTAATGAAAAACTGTTTTTT
v_gene: TRBV4-2; d_gene: TRBD2; j_gene: TRBJ2-2; abundance: few; CDR3aa: CASSQVREAPYGTGELFF; CDR3nt: TGTGCCAGCAGCCAAGTGCGGGAGGCCCCATATGGCACCGGGGAGCTGTTTTTT
v_gene: TRBV9; d_gene: .; j_gene: TRBJ2-5; abundance: .; CDR3aa: CASSAGRYQETQYF; CDR3nt: TGTGCCAGCAGCGCCGGGCGGTACCAAGAGACCCAGTACTTC
v_gene: TRBV15; d_gene: .; j_gene: TRBJ1-2; abundance: once; CDR3aa: CATSSGSHYGYTF; CDR3nt: TGTGCCACCAGCAGCGGGTCCCACTATGGCTACACCTTC
v_gene: TRBV4-2; d_gene: .; j_gene: TRBJ2-5; abundance: few; CDR3aa: CASSQNQETQYF; CDR3nt: TGTGCCAGCAGCCAAAATCAAGAGACCCAGTACTTC
v_gene: TRBV16; d_gene: .; j_gene: TRBJ2-7; abundance: .; CDR3aa: CASSPPDHYEQYF; CDR3nt: TGTGCCAGCAGTCCGCCAGACCACTACGAGCAGTACTTC
v_gene: TRBV29-1; d_gene: .; j_gene: TRBJ2-7; abundance: .; CDR3aa: CSGTLNSYEQYF; CDR3nt: TGCAGCGGTACTTTAAACTCCTACGAGCAGTACTTC
v_gene: TRBV24-1; d_gene: TRBD1; j_gene: TRBJ1-5; abundance: few; CDR3aa: CATSDPGTGGNQPQHF; CDR3nt: TGTGCCACCAGTGATCCCGGGACAGGGGGCAATCAGCCCCAGCATTTT
v_gene: TRBV6-5; d_gene: TRBD2; j_gene: TRBJ2-1; abundance: .; CDR3aa: CASRVGEREINEQFF; CDR3nt: TGTGCCAGTCGGGTGGGCGAGCGGGAGATCAATGAGCAGTTCTTC
v_gene: TRBV30; d_gene: .; j_gene: TRBJ1-2; abundance: once; CDR3aa: CAWKDGYTF; CDR3nt: TGTGCCTGGAAGGATGGCTACACCTTC
v_gene: TRBV30; d_gene: .; j_gene: TRBJ2-3; abundance: .; CDR3aa: CAWSVMSVTDTQYF; CDR3nt: TGTGCCTGGAGTGTAATGTCGGTCACAGATACGCAGTATTTT
v_gene: TRBV10-3; d_gene: .; j_gene: TRBJ2-1; abundance: .; CDR3aa: CAIRTYNEQFF; CDR3nt: TGTGCCATCAGGACCTACAATGAGCAGTTCTTC